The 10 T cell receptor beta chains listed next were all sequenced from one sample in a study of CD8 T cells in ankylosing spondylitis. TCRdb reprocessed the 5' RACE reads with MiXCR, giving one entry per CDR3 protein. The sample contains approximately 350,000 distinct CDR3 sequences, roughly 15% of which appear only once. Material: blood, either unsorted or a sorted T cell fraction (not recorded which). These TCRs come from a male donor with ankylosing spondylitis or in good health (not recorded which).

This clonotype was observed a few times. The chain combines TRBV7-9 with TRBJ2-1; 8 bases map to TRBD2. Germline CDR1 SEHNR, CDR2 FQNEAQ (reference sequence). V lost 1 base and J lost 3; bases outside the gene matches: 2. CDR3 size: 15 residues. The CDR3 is CASSLGGGIYNEQFF. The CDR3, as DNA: TGTGCCAGCAGCTTAGGCGGGGGGATCTACAATGAGCAGTTCTTC.

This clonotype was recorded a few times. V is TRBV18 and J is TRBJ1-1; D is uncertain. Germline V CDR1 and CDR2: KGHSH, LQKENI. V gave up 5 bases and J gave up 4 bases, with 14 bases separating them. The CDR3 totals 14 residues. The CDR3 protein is CASSVGVTGTEAFF. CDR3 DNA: TGTGCCAGCTCAGTCGGTGTCACGGGCACTGAAGCTTTCTTT. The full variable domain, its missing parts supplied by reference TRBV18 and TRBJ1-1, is NAGVMQNPRHLVRRRGQEARLRCSPMKGHSHVYWYRQLPEEGLKFMVYLQKENIIDESGMPKERFSAEFPKEGPSILRIQQVVRGDSAAYFCASSVGVTGTEAFFGQGTRLTVV.

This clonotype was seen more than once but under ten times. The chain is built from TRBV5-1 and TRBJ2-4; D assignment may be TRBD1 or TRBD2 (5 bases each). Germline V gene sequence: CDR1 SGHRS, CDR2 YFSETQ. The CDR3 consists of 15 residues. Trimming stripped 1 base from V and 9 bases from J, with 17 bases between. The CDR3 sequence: CASSLISGTGAIQYF. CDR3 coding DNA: TGCGCCAGCAGCTTGATTTCAGGGACCGGGGCCATTCAGTACTTC.

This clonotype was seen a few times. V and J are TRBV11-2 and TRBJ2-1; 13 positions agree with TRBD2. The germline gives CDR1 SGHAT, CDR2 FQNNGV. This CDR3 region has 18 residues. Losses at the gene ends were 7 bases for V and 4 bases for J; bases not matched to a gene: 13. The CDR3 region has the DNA TGTGCCAGCACCCTTAGGGGGGGGACTAGCGGGATATACAATGAGCAGTTCTTC. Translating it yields CASTLRGGTSGIYNEQFF.

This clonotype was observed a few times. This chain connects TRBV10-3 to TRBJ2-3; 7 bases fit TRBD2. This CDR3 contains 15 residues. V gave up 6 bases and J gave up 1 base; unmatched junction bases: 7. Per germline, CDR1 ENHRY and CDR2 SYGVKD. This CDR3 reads CAIRPTSIGTDTQYF. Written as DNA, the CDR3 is TGTGCCATCAGACCGACTAGCATAGGCACAGATACGCAGTATTTT.

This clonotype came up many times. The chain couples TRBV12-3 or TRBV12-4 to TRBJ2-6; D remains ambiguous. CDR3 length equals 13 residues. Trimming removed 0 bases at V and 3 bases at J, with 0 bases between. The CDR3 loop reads CASSLAGANVLTF. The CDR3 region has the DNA TGTGCCAGCAGTTTAGCTGGGGCCAACGTCCTGACTTTC.

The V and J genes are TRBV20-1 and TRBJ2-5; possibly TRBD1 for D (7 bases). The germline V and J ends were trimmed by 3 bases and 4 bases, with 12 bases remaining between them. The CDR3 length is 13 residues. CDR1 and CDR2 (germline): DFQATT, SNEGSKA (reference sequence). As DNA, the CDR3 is TGCAGTGCTAGCGGGCAGGGGGGAGAGACCCAGTACTTC. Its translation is CSASGQGGETQYF.

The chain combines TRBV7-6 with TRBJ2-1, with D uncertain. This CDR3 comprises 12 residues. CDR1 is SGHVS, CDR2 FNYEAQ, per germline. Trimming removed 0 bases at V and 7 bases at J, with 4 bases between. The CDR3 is CASSLAKNEQFF. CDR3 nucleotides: TGTGCCAGCAGCTTAGCGAAGAATGAGCAGTTCTTC. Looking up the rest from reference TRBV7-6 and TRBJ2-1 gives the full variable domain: GAGVSQSPRYKVTKRGQDVALRCDPISGHVSLYWYRQALGQGPEFLTYFNYEAQQDKSGLPNDRFSAERPEGSISTLTIQRTEQRDSAMYRCASSLAKNEQFFGPGTRLTVL.

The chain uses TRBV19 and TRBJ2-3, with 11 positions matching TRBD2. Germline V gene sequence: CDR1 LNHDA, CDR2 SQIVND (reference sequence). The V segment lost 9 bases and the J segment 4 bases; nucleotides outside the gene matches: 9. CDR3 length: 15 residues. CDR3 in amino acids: CASRSGGAWADTQYF. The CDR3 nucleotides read TGTGCCAGCCGTAGCGGGGGGGCCTGGGCAGATACGCAGTATTTT. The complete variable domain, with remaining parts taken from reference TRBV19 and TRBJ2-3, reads DGGITQSPKYLFRKEGQNVTLSCEQNLNHDAMYWYRQDPGQGLRLIYYSQIVNDFQKGDIAEGYSVSREKKESFPLTVTSAQKNPTAFYLCASRSGGAWADTQYFGPGTRLTVL.

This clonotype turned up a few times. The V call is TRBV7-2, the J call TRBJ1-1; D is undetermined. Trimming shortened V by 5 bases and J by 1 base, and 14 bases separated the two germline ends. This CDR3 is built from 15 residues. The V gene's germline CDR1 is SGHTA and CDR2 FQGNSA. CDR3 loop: CASSPPPRQNTEAFF. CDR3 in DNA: TGTGCCAGCAGCCCTCCCCCTCGACAGAACACTGAAGCTTTCTTT.